The 28 T cell receptor beta chains in this list originate from one sample, sequenced in a study of blood T cell repertoires in COVID-19. Produced via immunoSEQ multiplex PCR; TCRdb's table is partial and in-frame only. Seen here are about 46,000 clones, about 86% observed once, and the top ten hold approximately 3.1%. Sequencing was performed on PBMCs or T cells enriched from blood (not recorded which). These TCRs come from a woman aged 45-65 years who had recovered from COVID-19.

This chain connects TRBV7-2 to TRBJ2-5; weak D call: TRBD2 (5 bases). Germline V CDR1 and CDR2: SGHTA, FQGNSA. This CDR3 has 16 amino acids. Trimming removed 5 bases at V and 0 bases at J, with 16 bases between. The CDR3 DNA reads TGTGCCAGCAGCCCCGCCCCGGGAAACTACCAAGAGACCCAGTACTTC. Encoded protein: CASSPAPGNYQETQYF.

The chain carries TRBV7-9 and TRBJ2-5, with no clear D. CDR1 and CDR2 (germline): SEHNR, FQNEAQ (reference sequence). With 0 bases removed from V and 4 bases from J, the gap between germline ends came to 12 bases. This CDR3 has 15 residues. DNA for the CDR3: TGTGCCAGCAGCTTAGCCGGTAGCCGAGGAGAGACCCAGTACTTC. The encoded protein is CASSLAGSRGETQYF. Supplemented by reference TRBV7-9 and TRBJ2-5, the full variable domain reads DTGVSQNPRHKITKRGQNVTFRCDPISEHNRLYWYRQTLGQGPEFLTYFQNEAQLEKSRLLSDRFSAERPKGSFSTLEIQRTEQGDSAMYLCASSLAGSRGETQYFGPGTRLLVL.

The rearrangement uses TRBV30 and TRBJ2-3; 7 bases match TRBD2. V was clipped by 3 bases and J by 6 bases; unmatched bases: 12. Germline CDR1 and CDR2: GTSNPN and SVGIG (reference sequence). The CDR3 has 15 residues. CDR3 protein: CAWSVLADNTDTQYF. In DNA form, the CDR3 reads TGTGCCTGGAGCGTGCTAGCGGATAACACCGATACGCAGTATTTT.

In its sample, this clone was seen once. The rearrangement uses TRBV6-5 and TRBJ1-2; a weak D match, TRBD1 (5 bases). Germline-derived CDR1 and CDR2 are MNHEY and SVGAGI. V was trimmed by 0 bases and J by 2 bases, leaving 10 bases between them. The CDR3 length is 15 residues. CDR3 in DNA: TGTGCCAGCAGTTACTCGTTGCGGGGGAACTATGGCTACACCTTC. This sequence encodes CASSYSLRGNYGYTF.

The chain combines TRBV18 with TRBJ1-1; no reliable D call. This CDR3 spans 12 amino acids. The V gene lost 5 bases and the J gene lost 6 bases, with 10 bases spanning the gap. CDR1 is KGHSH and CDR2 is LQKENI in the germline V gene. The DNA for the CDR3 is TGTGCCAGCTCAAGGGAGTTCGCTGAAGCTTTCTTT. This encodes CASSREFAEAFF. Together with reference TRBV18 and TRBJ1-1, the CDR3 gives the full variable domain: NAGVMQNPRHLVRRRGQEARLRCSPMKGHSHVYWYRQLPEEGLKFMVYLQKENIIDESGMPKERFSAEFPKEGPSILRIQQVVRGDSAAYFCASSREFAEAFFGQGTRLTVV.

This clone was counted once. The chain is built from TRBV27 and TRBJ2-5; TRBD2 aligns across 7 bases. V lost 0 bases, J lost 5 bases, and 6 bases stayed unmatched. The CDR3 extends over 15 amino acids. Germline lookup yields CDR1 MNHEY and CDR2 SMNVEV (reference sequence). The CDR3 is CASSLSGGPYETQYF. The CDR3 DNA sequence: TGTGCCAGCAGTTTATCGGGAGGGCCTTATGAGACCCAGTACTTC.

The chain carries TRBV18 and TRBJ1-5; TRBD1 might be the D (6 bases). This CDR3 spans 16 amino acids. Per germline, CDR1 KGHSH and CDR2 LQKENI. Trimming took off 9 bases at V and 2 bases at J, with 20 bases between the two ends. The DNA of the CDR3 is TGTGCCAGTTCCCCGGCGGGTTACAGGGGCAATCAGCCCCAGCATTTT. Protein sequence: CASSPAGYRGNQPQHF.

The chain combines TRBV6-5 with TRBJ2-7, with TRBD2 identical over 13 bases. V was clipped by 6 bases and J by 4 bases; unmatched bases: 6. Germline V lookup: CDR1 MNHEY, CDR2 SVGAGI. CDR3 size: 15 residues. The CDR3 loop is CASRPGLAGSYEQYF. CDR3 DNA: TGTGCCAGCAGACCGGGACTAGCGGGATCTTACGAGCAGTACTTC.

The chain links TRBV24-1 to TRBJ1-1; 9 bases agree with TRBD1. In germline, CDR1 is KGHDR, CDR2 SFDVKD. With V trimmed by 5 bases and J by 6 bases, 3 bases remained unmatched. The CDR3 has 13 residues. The CDR3 nucleotides are TGTGCCACCAGTGCGGGACAGGGTTCTGAAGCTTTCTTT. Translation: CATSAGQGSEAFF.

The rearrangement joins TRBV6-5 to TRBJ1-1; D is undetermined. Germline V gene data show CDR1 as MNHEY and CDR2 as SVGAGI. Trimming stripped 7 bases from V and 1 base from J, with 10 bases between. The CDR3 has 13 residues. Written as DNA, the CDR3 is TGTGCCAGCAACCGCGTCGGGAACACTGAAGCTTTCTTT. Its translation: CASNRVGNTEAFF.

This chain uses TRBV19 with TRBJ2-2; D is perhaps TRBD1 (5 bases). The CDR3 extends over 18 amino acids. Trimming left V 3 bases short and J 5 bases short, with 22 bases between. Germline CDR1 is LNHDA and CDR2 is SQIVND (reference sequence). The CDR3 is CASSIRPGPRQWTGELFF. The CDR3 region has the DNA TGTGCCAGTAGTATTAGGCCAGGGCCTCGCCAGTGGACCGGGGAGCTGTTTTTT.

V is TRBV7-3 and J is TRBJ2-5, with 9 bases identical to TRBD1. The CDR3 runs 13 residues. Germline CDR1 and CDR2: SGHTA and FQGTGA. Unmatched junction bases numbered 0, after V lost 3 bases and J lost 4 bases. CDR3 amino acids: CASSLGQGETQYF. The CDR3 nucleotides are TGTGCCAGCAGCTTGGGACAGGGAGAGACCCAGTACTTC.

The chain uses TRBV28 and TRBJ2-3; 12 bases map to TRBD2. The germline V gene encodes CDR1 MDHEN and CDR2 SYDVKM. The CDR3 has 18 residues. The junction had 16 bases not matched to a gene; V was cut back by 6 bases and J by 6 bases. The CDR3 nucleotides read TGTGCCAGCAGCCCTACTAGCGGGGGGTCAACATTCGGGGATACGCAGTATTTT. Amino acids: CASSPTSGGSTFGDTQYF.

In DNA, the CDR3 is TGTGCCAGCAGTACTGGGACAGGACAAGAGACCCAGTACTTC. This gives the protein CASSTGTGQETQYF. The V and J genes are TRBV6-5 and TRBJ2-5; 8 nucleotides agree with TRBD1. Germline values: CDR1 MNHEY, CDR2 SVGAGI. CDR3 length: 14 amino acids. V dropped 5 bases and J dropped 2; count of bases not matched to a gene: 4.

The chain couples TRBV24-1 to TRBJ2-3, with 7 bases identical to TRBD2. Germline loops: CDR1 KGHDR, CDR2 SFDVKD. Trimming removed 0 bases from V and 1 base from J; junction bases left unmatched: 6. The CDR3 contains 17 residues. The CDR3 DNA is TGTGCCACCAGTGATTTGGGGAGGGGCAGAGGCACAGATACGCAGTATTTT. Its translation: CATSDLGRGRGTDTQYF.

The genes are TRBV3-1 (or the pseudogene TRBV3-2) and TRBJ2-7; 9 nucleotides match TRBD2. Germline values: CDR1 LGHDT, CDR2 YNNKEL (reference sequence). There are 14 residues in the CDR3. V shed 6 bases, J shed 2 bases, and the junction held 5 bases outside the gene matches. CDR3 residues: CASRRSGGAYEQYF. The CDR3 DNA is TGTGCCAGCAGACGTAGCGGGGGAGCCTACGAGCAGTACTTC.

This sequence joins TRBV11-2 and TRBJ2-5; 11 positions match TRBD2. With 6 bases clipped from V and 4 bases from J, the junction kept 13 bases outside the gene matches. Germline V CDR1 and CDR2: SGHAT, FQNNGV. This CDR3 has 17 amino acids. In DNA, the CDR3 is TGTGCCAGCAGATCTAGCGGGGGGCTCCTACGGGGAGAGACCCAGTACTTC. Protein sequence: CASRSSGGLLRGETQYF.

This sequence joins TRBV5-5 and TRBJ1-3; TRBD1 agrees at 11 bases. CDR1 and CDR2 (germline): SGHKS, YYEKEE (reference sequence). V gave up 3 bases and J gave up 4 bases; unmatched junction bases: 3. CDR3 size: 15 residues. DNA of the CDR3: TGTGCCAGCAGCTCCGGACAGGGGGCGGGAAACACCATATATTTT. Its protein is CASSSGQGAGNTIYF.

The V gene is TRBV18, the J gene TRBJ2-5; TRBD1 matches at 10 bases. Germline V lookup: CDR1 KGHSH, CDR2 LQKENI. The J segment lost 4 bases and the V segment lost 3 bases, leaving 5 bases of the junction unmatched. CDR3 size: 15 residues. The CDR3 nucleotides are TGTGCCAGCTCACCCCGACAGGGGGCTAGAGAGACCCAGTACTTC. Protein: CASSPRQGARETQYF.

The V gene is TRBV9, the J gene TRBJ2-1, with 7 nucleotides matching TRBD1. This CDR3 has 17 amino acids. The germline V gene has CDR1 SGDLS and CDR2 YYNGEE. Trimming cost V 4 bases and J 5 bases; bases outside gene matches: 15. The CDR3 bases are TGTGCCAGCAGCTCACCACTAAACAGGGGTATCGACAATGAGCAGTTCTTC. Translated: CASSSPLNRGIDNEQFF.

The chain has TRBV7-3 and TRBJ2-2, with TRBD2 matching over 9 bases. Germline lookup yields CDR1 SGHTA and CDR2 FQGTGA. Losses at the gene ends were 4 bases for V and 1 base for J; bases not matched to a gene: 4. There are 16 residues in the CDR3. CDR3 region: CASSSQAGGNTGELFF. For the CDR3, the DNA is TGTGCCAGCAGCTCCCAAGCGGGGGGGAACACCGGGGAGCTGTTTTTT.

The chain has TRBV19 and TRBJ2-7; no reliable D call. Germline V gives CDR1 LNHDA, CDR2 SQIVND (reference sequence). V lost 1 base and J lost 0, with 7 bases in between. The CDR3 runs to 14 residues. The CDR3 spells CASSIGPVSYEQYF. The DNA for the CDR3 is TGTGCCAGTAGTATAGGCCCGGTCTCCTACGAGCAGTACTTC.

The CDR3 region has the DNA TGCGCCAGCAGTGTCCGCTCTGGGGCCAACGTCCTGACTTTC. Protein: CASSVRSGANVLTF. The V gene is TRBV10-2, the J gene TRBJ2-6; no clear D gene. The germline V gene has CDR1 WSHSY and CDR2 SAAADI. This CDR3 has 14 amino acids. Between the trimmed V and J ends, which lost 4 bases and 0 bases, there was a span of 4 bases.

The chain recombines TRBV6-5 with TRBJ2-1; the D gene is possibly TRBD2 (6 bases). The CDR3 loop spans 14 amino acids. The ends were cut back, 6 bases at V and 3 bases at J, with 12 bases in the middle. Germline V gene sequence: CDR1 MNHEY, CDR2 SVGAGI. This CDR3 reads CASSSGLRYNEQFF. As DNA, the CDR3 is TGTGCCAGCAGCTCGGGACTCCGCTACAATGAGCAGTTCTTC.

This clone was found once. The rearrangement uses TRBV6-1 and TRBJ1-6; TRBD1 aligns across 9 bases. Trimming removed 3 bases from V and 7 bases from J; junction bases left unmatched: 7. Germline V gene data show CDR1 as MNHNS and CDR2 as SASEGT. This CDR3 region has 16 residues. The chain's CDR3 is CASSETGGAGNSPLHF. For the CDR3, the DNA is TGTGCCAGCAGTGAGACAGGGGGAGCGGGCAATTCACCCCTCCACTTT.

The V call is TRBV4-1, the J call TRBJ1-4; TRBD1 aligns across 10 bases. Germline loops: CDR1 MGHRA, CDR2 YSYEKL. Losses at the gene ends were 5 bases for V and 6 bases for J; bases not matched to a gene: 6. This CDR3 contains 15 residues. This CDR3 is CASSFPGQGYEKLFF. CDR3 nucleotide sequence: TGCGCCAGCAGCTTTCCGGGACAGGGGTATGAAAAACTGTTTTTT.

The V call is TRBV11-2, the J call TRBJ1-4; D gene ambiguous. V was cut by 2 bases and J by 8 bases, with 15 bases left in between. The CDR3 consists of 15 residues. From germline, CDR1 is SGHAT and CDR2 FQNNGV. CDR3 amino acids: CASSLTRLSSEKLFF. Here the CDR3 DNA reads TGTGCCAGCAGCTTAACTAGGTTGAGTAGCGAAAAACTGTTTTTT. The full variable domain, with the rest looked up from reference TRBV11-2 and TRBJ1-4, is EAGVAQSPRYKIIEKRQSVAFWCNPISGHATLYWYQQILGQGPKLLIQFQNNGVVDDSQLPKDRFSAERLKGVDSTLKIQPAKLEDSAVYLCASSLTRLSSEKLFFGSGTQLSVL.

The rearrangement uses TRBV19 and TRBJ2-2; 9 bases align to TRBD1. CDR3 length: 17 residues. J lost 2 bases, V lost 8 bases, and 12 bases had no gene match. The V gene's germline CDR1 is LNHDA and CDR2 SQIVND (reference sequence). In DNA, the CDR3 is TGTGCCAGTTGTACAGTCGGACAGGGGATTAACACCGGGGAGCTGTTTTTT. It specifies CASCTVGQGINTGELFF.